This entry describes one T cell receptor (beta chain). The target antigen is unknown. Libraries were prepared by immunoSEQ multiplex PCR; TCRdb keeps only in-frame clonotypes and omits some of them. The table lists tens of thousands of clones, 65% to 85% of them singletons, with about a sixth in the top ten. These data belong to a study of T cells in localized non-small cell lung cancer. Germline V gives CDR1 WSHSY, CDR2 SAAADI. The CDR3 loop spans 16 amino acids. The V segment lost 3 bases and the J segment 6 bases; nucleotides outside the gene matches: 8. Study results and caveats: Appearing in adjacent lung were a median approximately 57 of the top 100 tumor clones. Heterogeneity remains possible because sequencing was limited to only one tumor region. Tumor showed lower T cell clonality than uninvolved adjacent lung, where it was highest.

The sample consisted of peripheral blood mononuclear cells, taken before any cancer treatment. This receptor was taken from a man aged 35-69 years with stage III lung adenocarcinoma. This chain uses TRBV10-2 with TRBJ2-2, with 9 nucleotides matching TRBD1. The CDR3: CASSDLGGQGPGELFF. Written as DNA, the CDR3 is TGCGCCAGCAGTGACCTCGGGGGACAGGGCCCCGGGGAGCTGTTTTTT.